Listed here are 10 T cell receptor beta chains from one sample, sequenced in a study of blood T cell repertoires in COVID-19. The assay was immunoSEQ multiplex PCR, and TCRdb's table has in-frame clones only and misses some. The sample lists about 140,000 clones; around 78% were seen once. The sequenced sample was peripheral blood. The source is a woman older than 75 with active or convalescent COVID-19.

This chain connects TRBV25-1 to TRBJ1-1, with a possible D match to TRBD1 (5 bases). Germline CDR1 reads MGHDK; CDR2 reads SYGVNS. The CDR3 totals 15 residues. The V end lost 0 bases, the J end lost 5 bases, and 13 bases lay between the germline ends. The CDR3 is CASSEYGGRGTEAFF. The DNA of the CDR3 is TGTGCCAGCAGTGAATACGGGGGGAGGGGTACTGAAGCTTTCTTT.

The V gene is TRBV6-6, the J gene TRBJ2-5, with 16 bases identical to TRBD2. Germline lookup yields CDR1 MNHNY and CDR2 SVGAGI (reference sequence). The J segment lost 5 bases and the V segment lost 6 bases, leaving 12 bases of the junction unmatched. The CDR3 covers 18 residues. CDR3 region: CASRRSGTSGGASETQYF. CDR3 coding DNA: TGTGCCAGCAGACGATCCGGGACTAGCGGGGGGGCTTCGGAGACCCAGTACTTC.

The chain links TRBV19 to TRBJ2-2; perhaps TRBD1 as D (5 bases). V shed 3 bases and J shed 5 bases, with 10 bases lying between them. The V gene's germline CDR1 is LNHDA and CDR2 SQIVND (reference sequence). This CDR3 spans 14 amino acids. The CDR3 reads CASSMGRVTGELFF. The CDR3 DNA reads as TGTGCCAGTAGTATGGGCAGGGTGACCGGGGAGCTGTTTTTT.

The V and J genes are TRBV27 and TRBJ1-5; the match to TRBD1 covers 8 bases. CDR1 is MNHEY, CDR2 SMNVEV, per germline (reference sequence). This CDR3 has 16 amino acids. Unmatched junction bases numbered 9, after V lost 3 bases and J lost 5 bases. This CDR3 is CASSLPGTGSDQPQHF. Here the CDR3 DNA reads TGTGCCAGCAGTTTGCCCGGGACAGGCAGCGATCAGCCCCAGCATTTT.

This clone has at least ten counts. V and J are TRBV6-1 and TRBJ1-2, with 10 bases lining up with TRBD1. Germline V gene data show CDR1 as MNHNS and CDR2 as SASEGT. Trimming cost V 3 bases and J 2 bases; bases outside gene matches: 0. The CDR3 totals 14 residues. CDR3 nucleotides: TGTGCCAGCAGTGAGGGACAGGGGAACTATGGCTACACCTTC. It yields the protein CASSEGQGNYGYTF.

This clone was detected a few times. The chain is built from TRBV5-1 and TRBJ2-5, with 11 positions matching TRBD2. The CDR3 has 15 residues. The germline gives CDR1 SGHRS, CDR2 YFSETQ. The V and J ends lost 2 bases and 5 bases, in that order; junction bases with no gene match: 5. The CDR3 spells CASSFSGGAGETQYF. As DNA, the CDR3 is TGCGCCAGCAGCTTTAGCGGGGGGGCCGGGGAGACCCAGTACTTC.

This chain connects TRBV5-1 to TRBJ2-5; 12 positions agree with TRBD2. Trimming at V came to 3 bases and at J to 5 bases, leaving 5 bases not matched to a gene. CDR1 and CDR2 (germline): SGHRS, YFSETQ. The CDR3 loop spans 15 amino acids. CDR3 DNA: TGCGCCAGCAGCTCACAGGGACTAGCGGGCGAGACCCAGTACTTC. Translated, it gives CASSSQGLAGETQYF.

The CDR3 reads CASSLSGNYEQYF. CDR3 coding DNA: TGTGCCAGCAGCCTCAGCGGGAACTACGAGCAGTACTTC. The rearrangement links TRBV7-6 to TRBJ2-7; 7 nucleotides agree with TRBD2. CDR3 length: 13 amino acids. V dropped 5 bases and J dropped 3; count of bases not matched to a gene: 4. Germline values: CDR1 SGHVS, CDR2 FNYEAQ.

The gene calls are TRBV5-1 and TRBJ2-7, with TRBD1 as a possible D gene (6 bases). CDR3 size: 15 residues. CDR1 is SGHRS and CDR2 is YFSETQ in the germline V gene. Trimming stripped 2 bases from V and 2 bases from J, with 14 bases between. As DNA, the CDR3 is TGCGCCAGCAGCTTCCTGGACAGAACTGCCTACGAGCAGTACTTC. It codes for CASSFLDRTAYEQYF. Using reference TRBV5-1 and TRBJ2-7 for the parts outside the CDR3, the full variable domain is KAGVTQTPRYLIKTRGQQVTLSCSPISGHRSVSWYQQTPGQGLQFLFEYFSETQRNKGNFPGRFSGRQFSNSRSEMNVSTLELGDSALYLCASSFLDRTAYEQYFGPGTRLTVT.

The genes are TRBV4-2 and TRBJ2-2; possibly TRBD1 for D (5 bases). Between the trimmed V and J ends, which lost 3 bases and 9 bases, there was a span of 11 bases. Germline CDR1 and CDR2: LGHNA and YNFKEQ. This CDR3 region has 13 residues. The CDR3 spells CASSQTGARELFF. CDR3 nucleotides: TGTGCCAGCAGCCAGACTGGGGCGAGGGAGCTGTTTTTT.